The 13 T cell receptor beta chains given below trace back to one sample, sequenced in a study of metastatic and nonmetastatic thyroid tumors. Until they underwent thyroid surgery, no patient had received any treatment. TCRdb re-called the PCR reads with MiXCR. The profile shows roughly 41,000 clones, 15% to 20% of them singletons. Source material: blood. The receptors derive from a female donor with papillary thyroid cancer or a benign thyroid nodule (not recorded which). Some clones in this sample may be carry-over from other donors' samples.

This clone was observed many times. A read error may explain this, as a much larger clone is one base away. V usage is TRBV10-3 and J usage is TRBJ2-3, with TRBD1 as a possible D gene (6 bases). Per the germline V gene, CDR1 is ENHRY and CDR2 is SYGVKD. V gave up 8 bases and J gave up 5 bases, with 14 bases separating them. CDR3 length: 13 residues. The DNA for the CDR3 is TGTGCCATCGGACAACAGGGTGGAGATACGCAGTATTTT. Translating gives CAIGQQGGDTQYF.

A word on this clone: The junction does not match germline at one end; this may be a read error. This sequence joins TRBV20-1 and TRBJ2-1, with D perhaps matching TRBD2 (6 bases). The CDR3 totals 12 residues. Germline CDR1 DFQATT, CDR2 SNEGSKA (reference sequence). CDR3 sequence: CSPAGPINDQFF. The CDR3 DNA sequence: TGCAGCCCAGCGGGCCCTATCAATGATCAGTTCTTC.

For the CDR3, the DNA is TGTGCCAGCAGCTTTAGAGAGCGGGTTCGTCAGCCCCAGCATTTT. Residues: CASSFRERVRQPQHF. V and J are TRBV5-8 and TRBJ1-5, with no clear D. Germline loops: CDR1 SGHTS, CDR2 YDEGEE. CDR3 length equals 15 residues. V was shortened by 2 bases and J by 6 bases, with 15 bases between the two germline ends.

This clone was found many times. V and J are TRBV9 and TRBJ1-5; D uncertain. V shed 0 bases and J shed 0 bases, with 4 bases lying between them. The V gene's germline CDR1 is SGDLS and CDR2 YYNGEE. The CDR3 sequence is 14 residues long. This CDR3 is CASSVDGSNQPQHF. CDR3 sequence (DNA): TGTGCCAGCAGCGTAGACGGTAGCAATCAGCCCCAGCATTTT.

This clone came up many times. This chain uses TRBV6-2 or TRBV6-3 with TRBJ2-5; 8 positions agree with TRBD2. CDR3 length: 15 residues. V lost 2 bases and J lost 3; bases outside the gene matches: 5. CDR1 and CDR2 from the germline V gene are MNHEY and SVGEGT. The DNA for the CDR3 is TGTGCCAGCAGTTACCACGGGGGGGGAAAAGAGACCCAGTACTTC. It codes for CASSYHGGGKETQYF.

This clone was picked up many times. This rearrangement joins TRBV6-6 to TRBJ1-5; D may be TRBD1 (5 bases). V lost 0 bases, J lost 4 bases, and 16 bases lay in between. Germline loops: CDR1 MNHNY, CDR2 SVGAGI (reference sequence). The CDR3 covers 17 residues. In nucleotides, the CDR3 is TGTGCCAGCAGTTACTCTCTAGCCGGGACGGAAAATCAGCCCCAGCATTTT. Amino acid sequence: CASSYSLAGTENQPQHF.

This clone occurred many times. V and J are TRBV3-1 and TRBJ2-1; 13 nucleotides align to TRBD2. The CDR3 is 19 residues long. Germline trimming cut 4 bases from V and 0 bases from J; bases unmatched to any gene: 9. Germline values: CDR1 LGHDT, CDR2 YNNKEL (reference sequence). This CDR3 is CASSPWTSGGLSSYNEQFF. In nucleotides, the CDR3 is TGTGCCAGCAGCCCTTGGACTAGCGGGGGCCTAAGCTCCTACAATGAGCAGTTCTTC.

This clone was counted many times. J is TRBJ1-2 and V is TRBV11-2; the match to TRBD1 covers 7 bases. Germline values: CDR1 SGHAT, CDR2 FQNNGV. The CDR3 runs to 15 residues. Trimming at V came to 6 bases and at J to 2 bases, leaving 9 bases not matched to a gene. CDR3 in amino acids: CASREPGQKNYGYTF. The CDR3, as DNA: TGTGCCAGCAGGGAACCGGGACAGAAGAACTATGGCTACACCTTC. Combining the CDR3 with reference TRBV11-2 and TRBJ1-2 gives the whole variable domain EAGVAQSPRYKIIEKRQSVAFWCNPISGHATLYWYQQILGQGPKLLIQFQNNGVVDDSQLPKDRFSAERLKGVDSTLKIQPAKLEDSAVYLCASREPGQKNYGYTFGSGTRLTVV.

This clone has ten or more counts. This sequence joins TRBV9 and TRBJ2-3, with TRBD1 matching 7 bases. The CDR3 extends over 15 amino acids. Germline V gene lookup returns CDR1 SGDLS and CDR2 YYNGEE. V was pared by 4 bases and J by 6 bases, with 11 bases of the junction left unmatched. The CDR3 coding sequence is TGTGCCAGCAGCAACGACAGGGTTCCAGCCGATACGCAGTATTTT. It yields the protein CASSNDRVPADTQYF. Full variable domain (missing parts from reference TRBV9 and TRBJ2-3): DSGVTQTPKHLITATGQRVTLRCSPRSGDLSVYWYQQSLDQGLQFLIQYYNGEERAKGNILERFSAQQFPDLHSELNLSSLELGDSALYFCASSNDRVPADTQYFGPGTRLTVL.

This clone was observed many times. The chain combines TRBV6-1 with TRBJ1-1; D remains ambiguous. CDR1 MNHNS and CDR2 SASEGT come from the germline V gene. With 3 bases removed from V and 4 bases from J, the gap between germline ends came to 9 bases. The CDR3 loop spans 13 amino acids. The CDR3 here is CASSEETATEAFF. The CDR3 coding sequence is TGTGCCAGCAGTGAGGAAACAGCCACTGAAGCTTTCTTT.

This clone was recorded many times. Here the CDR3 DNA reads TGTGCCAGCAGCCCCACAGGGGGCGAGGATGAAAAACTGTTTTTT. Encoded protein: CASSPTGGEDEKLFF. The V and J genes are TRBV5-5 and TRBJ1-4, with 9 positions matching TRBD1. Germline V gives CDR1 SGHKS, CDR2 YYEKEE (reference sequence). CDR3 length: 15 residues. J gave up 6 bases and V 4 bases, and 7 bases lay outside the gene matches.

This clone was detected many times. CDR3 amino acids: CASSPGGAGKNIQYF. CDR3 coding DNA: TGTGCCAGCAGTCCAGGGGGCGCCGGCAAAAACATTCAGTACTTC. This chain uses TRBV28 with TRBJ2-4, with 8 bases identical to TRBD1. In germline, CDR1 is MDHEN, CDR2 SYDVKM. The ends lost 5 bases at V and 3 bases at J; junction bases unmatched: 6. CDR3 length equals 15 residues.

This clone was counted many times. The CDR3 loop reads CASSLSGGYTEAFF. CDR3 in DNA: TGTGCCAGCAGCCTCAGTGGGGGGTATACTGAAGCTTTCTTT. The V gene is TRBV11-2, the J gene TRBJ1-1, with D perhaps matching TRBD1 (5 bases). The CDR3 covers 14 residues. V was shortened by 5 bases and J by 5 bases, with 15 bases between the two germline ends. The V gene's germline CDR1 is SGHAT and CDR2 FQNNGV.